The 5 T cell receptor beta chains given below trace back to one sample, sequenced in a study of radiation and T cells in renal cell carcinoma. This sample's time point: blood 4 weeks post-SBRT, at nephrectomy. The sample's treatment: 15 Gy SBRT to primary tumor, nephrectomy 4 weeks later. Produced via immunoSEQ multiplex PCR; TCRdb's table is partial and in-frame only. Found here are 120,000 to 150,000 clones, 75% to 90% of them singletons; the top ten hold less than 20%. The specimen was blood, collected from a patient whose treatment included radiotherapy and nephrectomy. The receptors stem from a woman in her forties or fifties with renal cell carcinoma.

This chain joins TRBV7-8 and TRBJ2-3; tentatively, D is TRBD2 (5 bases). Trimming cost V 3 bases and J 1 base, with 8 bases left between them. In germline, CDR1 is SGHVS, CDR2 FQNEAQ. The CDR3 has 14 amino acids. CDR3 amino acids: CASSFGGRTDTQYF. DNA for the CDR3: TGTGCCAGCAGCTTCGGCGGGCGCACAGATACGCAGTATTTT.

The genes are TRBV6-5 and TRBJ1-2, with 12 bases lining up with TRBD1. V was clipped by 6 bases and J by 7 bases; unmatched bases: 9. The germline gives CDR1 MNHEY, CDR2 SVGAGI. This CDR3 comprises 15 residues. CDR3 nucleotide sequence: TGTGCCAGCAGATCCCCGGGACAGGGGGCGGGTGGCTACACCTTC. It is translated as CASRSPGQGAGGYTF.

This chain joins TRBV7-9 and TRBJ2-1; D is possibly TRBD2 (6 bases). The CDR3 is made up of 14 amino acids. V shed 7 bases and J shed 0 bases, with 10 bases lying between them. CDR1 and CDR2 from the germline V gene are SEHNR and FQNEAQ (reference sequence). The CDR3: CASNSGSSYNEQFF. CDR3 DNA: TGTGCCAGCAATAGCGGTAGCTCCTACAATGAGCAGTTCTTC.

The rearrangement uses TRBV5-1 and TRBJ1-4, with D possibly TRBD1 on 5 matching bases. The CDR3 is 15 amino acids. Trimming took 4 bases from V and 5 from J, leaving 15 bases between them. Per germline, CDR1 SGHRS and CDR2 YFSETQ. The CDR3 bases are TGCGCCAGCAGCGCGGACACAGATCTAAATGAAAAACTGTTTTTT. Amino acids: CASSADTDLNEKLFF.

The V gene is TRBV2, the J gene TRBJ1-5, with TRBD1 identical over 7 bases. CDR1 and CDR2 (germline): SNHLY, FYNNEI. The CDR3 covers 16 residues. V was clipped by 2 bases and J by 3 bases; unmatched bases: 7. CDR3 residues: CASSEPSRGTNQPQHF. In nucleotides, the CDR3 is TGTGCCAGCAGTGAACCAAGCAGGGGGACCAATCAGCCCCAGCATTTT. The whole variable domain, remainder taken from reference TRBV2 and TRBJ1-5, is EPEVTQTPSHQVTQMGQEVILRCVPISNHLYFYWYRQILGQKVEFLVSFYNNEISEKSEIFDDQFSVERPDGSNFTLKIRSTKLEDSAMYFCASSEPSRGTNQPQHFGDGTRLSIL.